These 13 T cell receptor beta chains share one sample of origin, sequenced in a study of T cell responses to AZD1222 COVID-19 vaccine. This table comes from immunoSEQ multiplex PCR, and its TCRdb copy is limited to in-frame clones, with some not included. The sample yields 120,000 or so clones, around 82% seen once. The material was peripheral blood, obtained on day 0 of AZD1222 vaccination. The receptors shown here come from an adult in good health.

The V gene is TRBV2, the J gene TRBJ2-2, with 8 bases aligning to TRBD2. The CDR3 contains 17 residues. The V gene end was trimmed by 6 bases and the J gene end by 1 base; junction bases not matched to a gene: 10. CDR1 and CDR2 (germline): SNHLY, FYNNEI. CDR3 loop: CASRISGTSQNTGELFF. Written as DNA, the CDR3 is TGTGCCAGCAGAATCTCCGGGACTAGTCAGAACACCGGGGAGCTGTTTTTT.

This chain links TRBV6-5 with TRBJ2-7; D is perhaps TRBD1 or TRBD2 (5 bases each). CDR3 length: 15 amino acids. V shed 2 bases and J shed 0 bases, with 11 bases lying between them. Per the germline V gene, CDR1 is MNHEY and CDR2 is SVGAGI. The CDR3 DNA sequence: TGTGCCAGCAGTTACGAGGCAGGGACCTCCTACGAGCAGTACTTC. This sequence encodes CASSYEAGTSYEQYF.

The chain uses TRBV18 and TRBJ1-1; D uncertain. The CDR3 totals 13 residues. Germline CDR1 is KGHSH and CDR2 is LQKENI. V dropped 6 bases and J dropped 1 base, with 9 bases sitting between them. The CDR3: CASSRTENTEAFF. As DNA, the CDR3 is TGTGCCAGCTCCCGAACAGAGAACACTGAAGCTTTCTTT.

This chain's CDR3 is CASSYTLRRRREVHTF. The CDR3 region has the DNA TGTGCCAGCAGCTACACTCTCCGACGTCGAAGGGAAGTCCACACCTTC. The rearrangement uses TRBV6-5 and TRBJ1-2; D is ambiguous. CDR1 is MNHEY, CDR2 SVGAGI, per germline. The CDR3 has 16 residues. Trimming removed 6 bases from V and 12 bases from J, with 29 bases in between.

This clone showed up just a few times. The rearrangement joins TRBV24-1 to TRBJ1-5, with TRBD1 as a possible D gene (6 bases). Between the trimmed V and J ends, which lost 3 bases and 9 bases, there was a span of 17 bases. The CDR3 runs to 15 residues. CDR1 is KGHDR and CDR2 is SFDVKD in the germline V gene. The CDR3 reads CATSDPFSGAGPQHF. CDR3 DNA sequence: TGTGCCACCAGTGATCCATTTTCGGGGGCCGGGCCCCAGCATTTT.

The chain combines TRBV2 with TRBJ1-6; tentatively, D is TRBD1 (6 bases). The V gene lost 4 bases and the J gene lost 6 bases, with 13 bases spanning the gap. The CDR3 sequence is 15 residues long. The V gene's germline CDR1 is SNHLY and CDR2 FYNNEI. Here the CDR3 reads CASSAQGSGNSPLHF. As DNA, the CDR3 is TGTGCCAGCAGTGCGCAGGGGAGCGGTAATTCACCCCTCCACTTT. The full variable domain, its missing parts supplied by reference TRBV2 and TRBJ1-6, is EPEVTQTPSHQVTQMGQEVILRCVPISNHLYFYWYRQILGQKVEFLVSFYNNEISEKSEIFDDQFSVERPDGSNFTLKIRSTKLEDSAMYFCASSAQGSGNSPLHFGNGTRLTVT.

This chain links TRBV6-5 with TRBJ2-5; 8 bases map to TRBD2. CDR1 and CDR2 from the germline V gene are MNHEY and SVGAGI. The trim removed 4 bases at V and 9 bases at J, leaving 13 bases unmatched. The CDR3 length is 15 residues. The CDR3 DNA follows: TGTGCCAGCAGTTCTAGCGGGTTAACTTCGGGTGCCCAGTACTTC. Translated, it gives CASSSSGLTSGAQYF.

This clone showed up just once. The rearrangement uses TRBV5-5 and TRBJ2-6; the D gene is possibly TRBD1 (6 bases). The length of the CDR3 is 16 residues. Germline loops: CDR1 SGHKS, CDR2 YYEKEE (reference sequence). Trimming cost V 4 bases and J 0 bases, with 11 bases left between them. The CDR3 loop is CASSPQGPSGANVLTF. DNA for the CDR3: TGTGCCAGCAGCCCACAGGGCCCCTCTGGGGCCAACGTCCTGACTTTC.

V usage is TRBV28 and J usage is TRBJ2-3; the D gene is possibly TRBD2 (7 bases). The CDR3 is made up of 16 amino acids. V was shortened by 6 bases and J by 4 bases, with 20 bases between the two germline ends. CDR1 and CDR2 (germline): MDHEN, SYDVKM. The CDR3 DNA follows: TGTGCCAGCAGCGCCGGAGGGGGGGGCGGGGCAGATACGCAGTATTTT. Protein: CASSAGGGGGADTQYF.

This chain joins TRBV5-1 and TRBJ1-4; D gene unclear. V shed 5 bases and J shed 6 bases, with 17 bases lying between them. The CDR3 contains 15 residues. The V gene's germline CDR1 is SGHRS and CDR2 YFSETQ. The CDR3 sequence is CASRLALHTDEKLFF. CDR3 coding DNA: TGCGCCAGCAGGCTCGCCTTACACACGGATGAAAAACTGTTTTTT.

The chain recombines TRBV18 with TRBJ1-4, with D perhaps TRBD1 (6 bases). The CDR3 has 15 residues. Germline V gives CDR1 KGHSH, CDR2 LQKENI. Trimming removed 3 bases from V and 1 base from J, with 9 bases in between. The CDR3 here is CASSPSRGTNEKLFF. The CDR3, as DNA: TGTGCCAGCTCACCCTCCAGGGGAACTAATGAAAAACTGTTTTTT. The full variable domain, completed using reference TRBV18 and TRBJ1-4, is NAGVMQNPRHLVRRRGQEARLRCSPMKGHSHVYWYRQLPEEGLKFMVYLQKENIIDESGMPKERFSAEFPKEGPSILRIQQVVRGDSAAYFCASSPSRGTNEKLFFGSGTQLSVL.

The chain couples TRBV10-3 to TRBJ1-3; D is unresolved. V dropped 4 bases and J dropped 0 bases, with 10 bases sitting between them. The germline CDR1 and CDR2 sequences are ENHRY and SYGVKD. This CDR3 is built from 15 residues. The CDR3 reads CAISAGYDSGNTIYF. The CDR3 DNA is TGTGCCATCAGTGCGGGGTACGACTCTGGAAACACCATATATTTT.

A few counts support this clone. V usage is TRBV1 and J usage is TRBJ1-2. TRBV1 is termed a pseudogene. The CDR3 is made up of 14 amino acids. The CDR3 sequence: CTSSPGGANYGYTF. CDR3 sequence (DNA): TGCACCAGCAGCCCGGGGGGAGCTAACTATGGCTACACCTTC.